These T cell receptor beta chains were read from a single sample in a study of cytomegalovirus exposure and HLA in healthy donors. The table came from immunoSEQ multiplex PCR; TCRdb's copy has only in-frame clones and leaves some out. The top ten hold around 9.6% of the sample, which has around 200,000 clones, roughly four fifths seen once. Sequencing was carried out using PBMCs. Receptors were obtained from a woman in her 50s in good health and CMV-seropositive. The CDR3 runs from the conserved cysteine through the conserved F or W. Fields, in order: CDR3 protein, CDR3 DNA, V gene, clone size, J gene, D gene, CDR3 length. The D gene is left open where the match is weak. Some rows mark clone size as missing; the rest say once, few, many or name a class of expanded clone.

CDR3: CASSSRGTDLEAFF; DNA: TGTGCCAGCAGTTCCCGAGGGACAGATCTTGAAGCTTTCTTT; V: TRBV6-1; size: NA; J: TRBJ1-1; D: TRBD1; length: 14
CDR3: CASSPYDRNYGYTF; DNA: TGTGCCAGTAGTCCCTACGACAGGAACTATGGCTACACCTTC; V: TRBV19; size: NA; J: TRBJ1-2; D: NA; length: 14
CDR3: CASSPTSGGYNEQFF; DNA: TGTGCCAGCAGCCCCACTAGCGGGGGTTACAATGAGCAGTTCTTC; V: TRBV7-2; size: NA; J: TRBJ2-1; D: TRBD2; length: 15
CDR3: CASSLSGSNTEAFF; DNA: TGTGCCAGCAGCTTGTCAGGCTCGAACACTGAAGCTTTCTTT; V: TRBV11-3; size: NA; J: TRBJ1-1; D: NA; length: 14
CDR3: CASSLVQRGSKGELFF; DNA: TGTGCCAGCAGCTTAGTACAGCGGGGGTCGAAAGGGGAGCTGTTTTTT; V: TRBV7-9; size: NA; J: TRBJ2-2; D: TRBD2; length: 16
CDR3: CASSLGQLNEKLFF; DNA: TGCGCCAGCAGCCTTGGACAGCTTAATGAAAAACTGTTTTTT; V: TRBV5-1; size: NA; J: TRBJ1-4; D: NA; length: 14
CDR3: CASSPQRDYEQYF; DNA: TGTGCCAGCAGCCCTCAGCGAGACTACGAGCAGTACTTC; V: TRBV11-2; size: NA; J: TRBJ2-7; D: NA; length: 13
CDR3: CASSLAWGRQTTDTQYF; DNA: TGTGCCAGCAGCTTAGCCTGGGGCCGACAGACCACAGATACGCAGTATTTT; V: TRBV11-2; size: NA; J: TRBJ2-3; D: NA; length: 17
CDR3: CASSLGGYGEAFF; DNA: TGTGCCAGCAGTTTGGGAGGGTATGGTGAAGCTTTCTTT; V: TRBV28; size: once; J: TRBJ1-1; D: NA; length: 13
CDR3: CASSQGQGSEQYF; DNA: TGCGCCAGCAGCCAGGGACAGGGCAGCGAGCAGTACTTC; V: TRBV4-1; size: few; J: TRBJ2-7; D: TRBD1; length: 13
CDR3: CASSVPGTGFTDTQYF; DNA: TGTGCCAGCAGCGTTCCGGGAACAGGGTTCACCGATACGCAGTATTTT; V: TRBV9; size: NA; J: TRBJ2-3; D: NA; length: 16
CDR3: CSSSPVSYEQYF; DNA: TGTTCCAGCAGCCCCGTCTCCTACGAGCAGTACTTC; V: TRBV7-9; size: once; J: TRBJ2-7; D: NA; length: 12
CDR3: CATPWATGVTDQPQHF; DNA: TGTGCCACCCCGTGGGCGACAGGGGTTACGGATCAGCCCCAGCATTTT; V: TRBV27; size: NA; J: TRBJ1-5; D: TRBD1; length: 16
CDR3: CASSVALTRKELFGFLSDEQFF; DNA: TGTGCCAGCAGCGTAGCTCTGACACGAAAAGAATTGTTCGGTTTCTTATCCGATGAGCAGTTCTTC; V: TRBV9; size: once; J: TRBJ2-1; D: NA; length: 22
CDR3: CAWSSGTEGFDTEAFF; DNA: TGTGCCTGGAGCTCCGGGACGGAGGGTTTCGACACTGAAGCTTTCTTT; V: TRBV30; size: NA; J: TRBJ1-1; D: NA; length: 16
CDR3: CASSLDRDSGNTIYF; DNA: TGCGCCAGCAGCCTGGACAGGGACTCTGGAAACACCATATATTTT; V: TRBV4-1; size: NA; J: TRBJ1-3; D: TRBD1; length: 15
CDR3: CASSFRGYGYTF; DNA: TGTGCCAGCAGCTTCAGAGGCTATGGCTACACCTTC; V: TRBV5-4; size: NA; J: TRBJ1-2; D: NA; length: 12
CDR3: CASSKSCGNQPQHF; DNA: TGTGCCAGCAGCAAGTCATGCGGGAATCAGCCCCAGCATTTT; V: TRBV21-1; size: NA; J: TRBJ1-5; D: NA; length: 14